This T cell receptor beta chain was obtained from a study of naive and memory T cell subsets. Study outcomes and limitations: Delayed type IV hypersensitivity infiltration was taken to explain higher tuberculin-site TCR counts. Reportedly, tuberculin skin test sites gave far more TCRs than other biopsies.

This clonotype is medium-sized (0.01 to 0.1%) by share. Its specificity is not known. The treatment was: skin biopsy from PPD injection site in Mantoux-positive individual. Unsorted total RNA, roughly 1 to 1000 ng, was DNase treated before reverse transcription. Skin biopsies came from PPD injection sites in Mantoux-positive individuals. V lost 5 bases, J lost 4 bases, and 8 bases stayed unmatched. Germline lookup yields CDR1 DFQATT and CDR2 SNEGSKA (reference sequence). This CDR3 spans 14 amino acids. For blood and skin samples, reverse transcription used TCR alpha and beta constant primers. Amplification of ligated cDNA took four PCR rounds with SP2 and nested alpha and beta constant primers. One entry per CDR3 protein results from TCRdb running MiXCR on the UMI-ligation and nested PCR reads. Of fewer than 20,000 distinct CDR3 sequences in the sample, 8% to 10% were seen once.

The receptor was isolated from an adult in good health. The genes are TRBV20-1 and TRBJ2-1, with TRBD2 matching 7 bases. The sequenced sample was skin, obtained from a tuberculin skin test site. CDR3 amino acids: CSAPPAGPYNEQFF. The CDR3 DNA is TGCAGTGCTCCCCCAGCGGGACCATACAATGAGCAGTTCTTC.